This T cell receptor beta chain was sequenced in a study of shared clonotypes between healthy human individuals. Clones were read by immunoSEQ multiplex PCR, and TCRdb kept only the in-frame ones, dropping some. The sample includes about 1 million clones, 65% to 80% of them seen just once. The sample was memory CD4+ T cells sorted from blood. The subset here: CD45RA-negative fraction. This clonotype originated in a young man in good health.

CDR3 nucleotides: TGCGCCAGCAGCTCGGGGGTTAGCTATGGCTACACCTTC. Protein product: CASSSGVSYGYTF. The J gene is TRBJ1-2, the V gene TRBV5-1; D is perhaps TRBD1 (5 bases). This CDR3 contains 13 residues. Trimming shortened V by 3 bases and J by 4 bases, and 10 bases separated the two germline ends. CDR1 and CDR2 from the germline V gene are SGHRS and YFSETQ. Based on the CDR3 plus reference TRBV5-1 and TRBJ1-2, the full variable domain is KAGVTQTPRYLIKTRGQQVTLSCSPISGHRSVSWYQQTPGQGLQFLFEYFSETQRNKGNFPGRFSGRQFSNSRSEMNVSTLELGDSALYLCASSSGVSYGYTFGSGTRLTVV.